This T cell receptor (beta chain) was recorded in a study of identical twins. This clonotype has a single count. TCRdb recomputed calls from the 5' RACE reads with MiXCR, one row per CDR3 protein. The sample yields hundreds of thousands of distinct CDR3 sequences, approximately 20% seen once. The CDR3 is 16 amino acids. V was cut by 0 bases and J by 3 bases, with 12 bases left in between. In germline, CDR1 is SGHRS, CDR2 YFSETQ. This same sample was also taken into another study, of yellow fever vaccine responses in identical twins.

What was sequenced was CD4+ T cells sorted from blood. This receptor was obtained from a young woman in good health. V and J are TRBV5-1 and TRBJ2-2; TRBD1 is a possible D gene (6 bases). The CDR3 sequence: CASSLGAGEYTGELFF. The CDR3 DNA follows: TGCGCCAGCAGCTTGGGGGCAGGGGAATACACCGGGGAGCTGTTTTTT.